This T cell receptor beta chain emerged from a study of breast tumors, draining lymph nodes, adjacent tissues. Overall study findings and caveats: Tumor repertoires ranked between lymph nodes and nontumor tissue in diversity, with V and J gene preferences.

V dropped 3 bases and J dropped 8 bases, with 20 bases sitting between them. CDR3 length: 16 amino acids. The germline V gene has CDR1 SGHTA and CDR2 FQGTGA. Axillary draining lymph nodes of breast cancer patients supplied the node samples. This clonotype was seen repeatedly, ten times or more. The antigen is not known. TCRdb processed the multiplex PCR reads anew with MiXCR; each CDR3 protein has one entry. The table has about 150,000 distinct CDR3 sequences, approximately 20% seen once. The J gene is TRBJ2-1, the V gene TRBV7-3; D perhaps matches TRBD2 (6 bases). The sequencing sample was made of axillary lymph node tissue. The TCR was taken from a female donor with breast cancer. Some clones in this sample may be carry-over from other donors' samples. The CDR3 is CASSFGAGSGADEQFF. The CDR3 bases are TGTGCCAGCAGCTTCGGAGCGGGTTCCGGTGCGGATGAGCAGTTCTTC.